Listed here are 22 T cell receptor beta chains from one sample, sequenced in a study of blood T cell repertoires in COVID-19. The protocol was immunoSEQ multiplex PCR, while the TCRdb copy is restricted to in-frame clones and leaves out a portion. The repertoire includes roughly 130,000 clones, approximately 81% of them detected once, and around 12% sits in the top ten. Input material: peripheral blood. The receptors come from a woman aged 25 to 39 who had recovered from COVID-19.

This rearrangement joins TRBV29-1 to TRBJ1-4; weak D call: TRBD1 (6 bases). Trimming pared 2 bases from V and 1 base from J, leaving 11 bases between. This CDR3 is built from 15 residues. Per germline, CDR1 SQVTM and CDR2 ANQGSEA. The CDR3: CSVEMRGGTNEKLFF. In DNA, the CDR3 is TGCAGCGTTGAAATGAGGGGGGGAACTAATGAAAAACTGTTTTTT.

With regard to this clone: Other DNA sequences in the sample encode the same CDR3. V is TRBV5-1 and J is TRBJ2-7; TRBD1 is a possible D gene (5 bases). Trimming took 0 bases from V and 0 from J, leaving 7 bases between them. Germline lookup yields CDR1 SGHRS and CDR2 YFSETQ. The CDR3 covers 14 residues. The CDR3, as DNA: TGCGCCAGCAGCTTGGGTCAGGGCTCCTACGAGCAGTACTTC. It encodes CASSLGQGSYEQYF.

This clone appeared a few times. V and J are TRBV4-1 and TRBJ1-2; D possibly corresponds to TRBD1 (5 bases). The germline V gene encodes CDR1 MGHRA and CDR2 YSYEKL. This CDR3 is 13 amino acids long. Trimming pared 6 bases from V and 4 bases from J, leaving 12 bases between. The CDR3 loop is CASSLTVLYGYTF. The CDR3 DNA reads TGCGCCAGCAGTCTGACAGTCCTCTATGGCTACACCTTC.

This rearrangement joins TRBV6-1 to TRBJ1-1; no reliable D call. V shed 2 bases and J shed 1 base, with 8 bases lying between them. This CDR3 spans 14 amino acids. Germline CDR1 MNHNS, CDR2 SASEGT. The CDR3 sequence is CASSELAENTEAFF. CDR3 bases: TGTGCCAGCAGTGAACTGGCGGAGAACACTGAAGCTTTCTTT.

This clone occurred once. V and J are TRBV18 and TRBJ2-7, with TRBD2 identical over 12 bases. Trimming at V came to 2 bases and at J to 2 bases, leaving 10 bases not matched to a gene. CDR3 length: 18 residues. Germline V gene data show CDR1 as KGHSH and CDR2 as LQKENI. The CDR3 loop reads CASSPGLGLAGTPYEQYF. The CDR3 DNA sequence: TGTGCCAGCTCACCAGGTCTAGGACTAGCGGGAACCCCCTACGAGCAGTACTTC.

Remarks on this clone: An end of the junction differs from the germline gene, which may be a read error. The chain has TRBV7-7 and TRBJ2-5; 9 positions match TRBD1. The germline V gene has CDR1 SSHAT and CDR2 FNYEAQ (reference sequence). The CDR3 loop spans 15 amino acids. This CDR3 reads CASSLAGQGTETQYF. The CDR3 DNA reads TGTGCTAGCAGCTTAGCTGGACAGGGGACGGAGACCCAGTACTTC. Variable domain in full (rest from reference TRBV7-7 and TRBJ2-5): GAGVSQSPRYKVTKRGQDVTLRCDPISSHATLYWYQQALGQGPEFLTYFNYEAQPDKSGLPSDRFSAERPEGSISTLTIQRTEQRDSAMYRCASSLAGQGTETQYFGPGTRLLVL.

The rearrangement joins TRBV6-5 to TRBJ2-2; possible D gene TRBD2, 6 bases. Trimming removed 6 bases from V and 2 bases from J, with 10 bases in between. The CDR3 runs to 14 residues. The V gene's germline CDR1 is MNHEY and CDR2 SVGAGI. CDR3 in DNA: TGTGCCAGCAGAAGTAGCGGTAACACCGGGGAGCTGTTTTTT. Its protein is CASRSSGNTGELFF.

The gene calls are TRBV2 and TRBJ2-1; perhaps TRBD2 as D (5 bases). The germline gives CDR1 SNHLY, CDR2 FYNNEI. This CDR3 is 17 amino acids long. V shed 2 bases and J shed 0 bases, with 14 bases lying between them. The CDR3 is CASSEWLAHSSYNEQFF. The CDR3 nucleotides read TGTGCCAGCAGTGAATGGTTAGCGCATAGCTCCTACAATGAGCAGTTCTTC.

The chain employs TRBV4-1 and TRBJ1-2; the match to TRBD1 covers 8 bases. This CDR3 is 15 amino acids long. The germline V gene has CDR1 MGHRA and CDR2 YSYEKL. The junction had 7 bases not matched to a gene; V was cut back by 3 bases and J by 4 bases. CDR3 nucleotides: TGCGCCAGCAGCCAGCCGGGACAGGTCGTCTATGGCTACACCTTC. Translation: CASSQPGQVVYGYTF.

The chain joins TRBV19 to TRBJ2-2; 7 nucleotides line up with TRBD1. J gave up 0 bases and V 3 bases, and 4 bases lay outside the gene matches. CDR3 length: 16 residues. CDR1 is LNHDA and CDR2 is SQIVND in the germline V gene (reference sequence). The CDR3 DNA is TGTGCCAGTAGTATCCAGGGGGTTTCGAACACCGGGGAGCTGTTTTTT. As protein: CASSIQGVSNTGELFF.

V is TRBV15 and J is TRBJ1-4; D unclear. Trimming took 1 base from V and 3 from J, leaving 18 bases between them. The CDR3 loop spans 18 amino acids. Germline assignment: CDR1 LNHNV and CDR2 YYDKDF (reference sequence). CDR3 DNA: TGTGCCACCAGCAGAGTAGAAGGAGCCGGCCGTGCTAATGAAAAACTGTTTTTT. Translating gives CATSRVEGAGRANEKLFF.

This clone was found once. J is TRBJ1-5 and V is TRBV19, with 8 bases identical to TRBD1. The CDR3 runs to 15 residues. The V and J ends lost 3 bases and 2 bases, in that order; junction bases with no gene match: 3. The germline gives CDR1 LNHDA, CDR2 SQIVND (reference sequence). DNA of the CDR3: TGTGCCAGTAGTATGGACAGGGCAGGCAATCAGCCCCAGCATTTT. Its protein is CASSMDRAGNQPQHF.

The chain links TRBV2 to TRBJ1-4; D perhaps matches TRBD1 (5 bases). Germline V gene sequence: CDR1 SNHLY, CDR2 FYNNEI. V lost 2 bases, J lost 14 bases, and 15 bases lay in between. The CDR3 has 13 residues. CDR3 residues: CASSEFQGISLFF. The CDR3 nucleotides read TGTGCCAGCAGTGAATTTCAGGGAATTAGTCTGTTTTTT.

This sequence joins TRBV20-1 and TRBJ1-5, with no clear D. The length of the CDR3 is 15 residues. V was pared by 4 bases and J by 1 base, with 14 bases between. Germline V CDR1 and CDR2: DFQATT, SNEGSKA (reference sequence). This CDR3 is CSAIEGGESNQPQHF. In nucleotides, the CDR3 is TGCAGTGCTATTGAGGGAGGAGAGAGCAATCAGCCCCAGCATTTT.

The CDR3 nucleotides read TGTGCCAGCAGCGTAGCGCCCGGGGACAAGGGAAACACCATATATTTT. It yields the protein CASSVAPGDKGNTIYF. This chain uses TRBV9 with TRBJ1-3, with D perhaps matching TRBD1 (6 bases). There are 16 residues in the CDR3. Per the germline V gene, CDR1 is SGDLS and CDR2 is YYNGEE. Trimming stripped 0 bases from V and 4 bases from J, with 14 bases between.

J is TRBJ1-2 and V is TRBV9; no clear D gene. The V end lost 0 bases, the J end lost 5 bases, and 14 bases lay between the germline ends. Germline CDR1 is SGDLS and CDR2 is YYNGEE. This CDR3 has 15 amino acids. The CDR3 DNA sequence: TGTGCCAGCAGCGTAGGTGGGCCACGAGGGTATGGCTACACCTTC. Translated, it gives CASSVGGPRGYGYTF.

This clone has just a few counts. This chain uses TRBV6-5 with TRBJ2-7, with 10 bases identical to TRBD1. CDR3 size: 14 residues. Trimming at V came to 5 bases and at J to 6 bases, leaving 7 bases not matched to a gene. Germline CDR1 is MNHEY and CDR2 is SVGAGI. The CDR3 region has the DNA TGTGCCAGCAGTCTTATTGGGACAGGGGCCGAGCAGTACTTC. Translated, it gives CASSLIGTGAEQYF.

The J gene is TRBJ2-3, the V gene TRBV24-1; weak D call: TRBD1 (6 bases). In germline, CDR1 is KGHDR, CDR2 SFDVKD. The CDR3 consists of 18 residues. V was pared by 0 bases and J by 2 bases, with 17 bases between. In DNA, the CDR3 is TGTGCCACCAGTGATTTGAGTTCGACAGGCCTGCCCACAGATACGCAGTATTTT. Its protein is CATSDLSSTGLPTDTQYF.

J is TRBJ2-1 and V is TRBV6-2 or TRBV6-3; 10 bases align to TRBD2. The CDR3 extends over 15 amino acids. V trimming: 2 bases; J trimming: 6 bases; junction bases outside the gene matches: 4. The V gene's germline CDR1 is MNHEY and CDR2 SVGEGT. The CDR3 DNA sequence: TGTGCCAGCAGTTACGGCCTAGCGGGAGTCAATGAGCAGTTCTTC. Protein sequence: CASSYGLAGVNEQFF.

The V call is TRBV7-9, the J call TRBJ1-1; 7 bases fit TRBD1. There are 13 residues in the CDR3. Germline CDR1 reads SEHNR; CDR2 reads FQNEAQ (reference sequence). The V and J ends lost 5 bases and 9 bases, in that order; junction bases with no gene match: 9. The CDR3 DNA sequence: TGTGCCAGCAGCCCCCGTGACAGGGTACAAGCTTTCTTT. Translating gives CASSPRDRVQAFF.

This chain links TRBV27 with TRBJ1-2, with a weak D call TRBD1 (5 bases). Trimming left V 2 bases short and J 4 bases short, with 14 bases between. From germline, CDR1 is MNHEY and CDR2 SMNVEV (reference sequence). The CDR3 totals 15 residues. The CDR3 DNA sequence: TGTGCCAGCAGTTTAATTTCCACAGGAACCTATGGCTACACCTTC. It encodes CASSLISTGTYGYTF.

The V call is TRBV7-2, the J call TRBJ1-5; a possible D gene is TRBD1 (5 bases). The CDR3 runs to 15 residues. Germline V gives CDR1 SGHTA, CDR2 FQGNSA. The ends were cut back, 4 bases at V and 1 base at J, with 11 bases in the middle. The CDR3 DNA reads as TGTGCCAGCAGCTCTACAGCAGGGAGCAATCAGCCCCAGCATTTT. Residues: CASSSTAGSNQPQHF.